Listed here are 18 T cell receptor beta chains from one sample, sequenced in a study of identical twins. TCRdb recomputed calls from the 5' RACE reads with MiXCR, one row per CDR3 protein. The sample gives about 150,000 distinct CDR3 sequences, approximately 4% of which show up once; about 7.8% is in the top ten. Sequences were obtained from memory T cells sorted from blood. Every receptor here comes from a young man in good health.

This clonotype has ten or more counts. This chain joins TRBV2 and TRBJ2-3; maybe TRBD2 (6 bases). Germline CDR1 is SNHLY and CDR2 is FYNNEI. CDR3 length: 14 amino acids. The V gene lost 8 bases and the J gene lost 3 bases, with 15 bases spanning the gap. The CDR3 DNA is TGTGCCAGCCTGGGAGGAGACTTTACAGATACGCAGTATTTT. This codes for CASLGGDFTDTQYF.

The sample holds many counts of this clonotype. This chain uses TRBV11-2 with TRBJ2-1, with TRBD1 identical over 8 bases. The trim removed 6 bases at V and 8 bases at J, leaving 12 bases unmatched. Germline CDR1 is SGHAT and CDR2 is FQNNGV. The CDR3 runs 15 residues. The chain's CDR3 is CASSYRTGRNDEQFF. The CDR3 bases are TGTGCCAGCAGTTATCGGACAGGGAGGAACGATGAGCAGTTCTTC.

This clonotype was counted ten times or more. The rearrangement uses TRBV24-1 and TRBJ2-2; D is unclear. This CDR3 has 13 amino acids. Germline V gene lookup returns CDR1 KGHDR and CDR2 SFDVKD. Between the trimmed V and J ends, which lost 9 bases and 4 bases, there was a span of 11 bases. The CDR3: CATQRVVTGELFF. The CDR3, as DNA: TGTGCCACCCAAAGGGTTGTCACCGGGGAGCTGTTTTTT.

This clonotype occurred many times. CDR3 nucleotides: TGCGCCAGCAGCTTGTACGGAGCGGGAGCGGGACGGGGTAACGAGCAGTACTTC. This encodes CASSLYGAGAGRGNEQYF. The rearrangement uses TRBV5-1 and TRBJ2-7; TRBD2 agrees at 8 bases. The CDR3 is 18 residues long. Germline loops: CDR1 SGHRS, CDR2 YFSETQ. V lost 1 base and J lost 5; bases outside the gene matches: 17.

At least ten counts were recorded for this clonotype. V gene TRBV5-6 combines with J gene TRBJ2-6; 7 positions agree with TRBD2. Trimming cost V 5 bases and J 6 bases; bases outside gene matches: 2. The CDR3 consists of 13 residues. Germline CDR1 is SGHDT and CDR2 is YYEEEE. CDR3 DNA: TGTGCCAGCAGACGGGAGGAGGCCAACGTCCTGACTTTC. Translating it yields CASRREEANVLTF. Variable domain in full (rest from reference TRBV5-6 and TRBJ2-6): DAGVTQSPTHLIKTRGQQVTLRCSPKSGHDTVSWYQQALGQGPQFIFQYYEEEERQRGNFPDRFSGHQFPNYSSELNVNALLLGDSALYLCASRREEANVLTFGAGSRLTVL.

This clonotype was observed many times. This chain joins TRBV11-3 and TRBJ2-3, with D hard to call. The CDR3 extends over 16 amino acids. Trimming stripped 5 bases from V and 2 bases from J, with 17 bases between. In germline, CDR1 is SGHNT, CDR2 YENEEA. DNA for the CDR3: TGTGCCAGCAGCAGACGGACGCGATCATACACAGATACGCAGTATTTT. Translated: CASSRRTRSYTDTQYF.

In this sample, this clonotype turned up many times. The chain is built from TRBV5-1 and TRBJ2-3; D call uncertain. The CDR3 loop spans 14 amino acids. The germline V gene has CDR1 SGHRS and CDR2 YFSETQ. V lost 2 bases to trimming and J lost 4 bases, with 11 bases between them. This chain's CDR3 is CASSFKVPPDTQYF. DNA of the CDR3: TGCGCCAGCAGCTTTAAAGTTCCCCCAGATACGCAGTATTTT.

The table lists this clonotype with many counts. The chain carries TRBV4-2 and TRBJ2-2; 8 bases align to TRBD2. Trimming took 4 bases from V and 6 from J; bases not matched to a gene: 7. There are 15 residues in the CDR3. Germline V CDR1 and CDR2: LGHNA, YNFKEQ. CDR3 sequence reads: CASSPQRERAGELFF. CDR3 DNA sequence: TGTGCCAGCAGCCCGCAGCGGGAGAGGGCCGGGGAGCTGTTTTTT.

This clonotype was observed a few times. The chain employs TRBV28 and TRBJ1-4, with a weak D call TRBD1 (5 bases). CDR1 is MDHEN and CDR2 is SYDVKM in the germline V gene. The CDR3 loop spans 19 amino acids. V lost 4 bases and J 4 bases, leaving 25 bases between the germline ends. Here the CDR3 DNA reads TGTGCCAGCAGTTCGAGACAGCTACCCTCCGGAAACCTTAATGAAAAACTGTTTTTT. Translated, it gives CASSSRQLPSGNLNEKLFF.

At least ten counts were recorded for this clonotype. The J gene is TRBJ1-2, the V gene TRBV5-1; 7 bases are shared with TRBD1. V trimming: 4 bases; J trimming: 1 base; junction bases outside the gene matches: 7. This CDR3 is built from 15 residues. Germline V gene sequence: CDR1 SGHRS, CDR2 YFSETQ. The CDR3 nucleotides are TGCGCCAGCAGCCCGGGGGACAGCGGTAACTATGGCTACACCTTC. Protein: CASSPGDSGNYGYTF.

This clonotype was observed many times. The chain joins TRBV20-1 to TRBJ2-4; unclear D gene. Germline CDR1 and CDR2: DFQATT and SNEGSKA (reference sequence). V was shortened by 6 bases and J by 6 bases, with 9 bases between the two germline ends. This CDR3 region has 11 residues. The CDR3 sequence is CSAMWGNIQYF. In DNA form, the CDR3 reads TGCAGTGCAATGTGGGGAAACATTCAGTACTTC.

This clonotype was counted ten times or more. The J gene is TRBJ2-1, the V gene TRBV24-1; D ambiguous. The CDR3 totals 14 residues. V was cut by 4 bases and J by 3 bases, with 9 bases left in between. Germline assignment: CDR1 KGHDR and CDR2 SFDVKD. The chain's CDR3 is CATSDWTDYNEQFF. CDR3 sequence (DNA): TGTGCCACCAGTGACTGGACCGACTACAATGAGCAGTTCTTC.

This clonotype has at least ten counts. The CDR3 here is CASSLGDFIGNEQFF. The CDR3, as DNA: TGCGCCAGCAGCTTGGGGGACTTCATAGGGAATGAGCAGTTCTTC. The rearrangement joins TRBV5-1 to TRBJ2-1, with D tentatively TRBD2 (6 bases). In germline, CDR1 is SGHRS, CDR2 YFSETQ. V was pared by 0 bases and J by 7 bases, with 14 bases between. The CDR3 consists of 15 residues.

At least ten counts were recorded for this clonotype. J is TRBJ2-5 and V is TRBV5-1, with D perhaps TRBD1 or TRBD2 (5 bases each). The CDR3 has 14 amino acids. Trimming left V 7 bases short and J 3 bases short, with 16 bases between. Germline lookup yields CDR1 SGHRS and CDR2 YFSETQ. The CDR3: CASSLGRWKETQYF. CDR3 nucleotide sequence: TGCGCCAGCTCCCTGGGACGGTGGAAAGAGACCCAGTACTTC.

This clonotype appeared many times. This chain joins TRBV4-3 and TRBJ1-2, with 7 positions matching TRBD1. The germline V gene encodes CDR1 LGHNA and CDR2 YSLEER. The CDR3 is made up of 13 amino acids. The ends lost 1 base at V and 12 bases at J; junction bases unmatched: 8. The CDR3 spells CASSQGRQGGDTF. The DNA for the CDR3 is TGCGCCAGCAGCCAAGGGCGACAGGGTGGTGACACCTTC.

Ten or more counts support this clonotype. This chain connects TRBV10-3 to TRBJ1-6; D unresolved. CDR3 length: 13 amino acids. V was shortened by 0 bases and J by 9 bases, with 6 bases between the two germline ends. Germline V gene lookup returns CDR1 ENHRY and CDR2 SYGVKD. For the CDR3, the DNA is TGTGCCATCAGTGAGTCCTACACTTCACCCCTCCACTTT. Translation gives CAISESYTSPLHF.

This clonotype was seen repeatedly, ten times or more. This chain joins TRBV20-1 and TRBJ2-5, with 8 bases that match TRBD2. The CDR3 is made up of 15 amino acids. V gave up 3 bases and J gave up 5 bases; unmatched junction bases: 11. Germline V gene sequence: CDR1 DFQATT, CDR2 SNEGSKA (reference sequence). CDR3 protein: CSASVPAGVRETQYF. The CDR3 DNA reads TGCAGTGCTAGTGTTCCAGCGGGAGTACGGGAGACCCAGTACTTC.

This clonotype was counted many times. V is TRBV5-1 and J is TRBJ2-7; 10 bases map to TRBD2. The CDR3 covers 15 residues. From germline, CDR1 is SGHRS and CDR2 YFSETQ. V trimming: 4 bases; J trimming: 3 bases; junction bases outside the gene matches: 7. CDR3 bases: TGCGCCAGCAGCACTGGACTAGCGGACAACTACGAGCAGTACTTC. It translates to CASSTGLADNYEQYF.